What follows are 3 T cell receptor beta chains derived from one specimen sequenced in a study of T cells in Graves' hyperthyroidism and ophthalmopathy (dated by TCRdb to the late 2010s). Libraries were made using multiplex PCR. The sample was run on an Illumina HiSeq 2000. TCR beta CDR3 regions were amplified from RNA transcripts. The TCR CDR3 was subjected to a first round of RT-PCR using the HTBI primer set and the Qiagen OneStep RT-PCR kit. The public sequencing data were trimmed at Q25 with fastp and processed into clonotypes with MiXCR by TCRdb, which kept only in-frame beta chains. Duplicate CDR3 protein sequences are folded into a single record with the most common DNA and genes. The sample table lists about 640,000 distinct CDR3 sequences, about 20% of them with a count of one. Roughly a third of the sample lies in the top ten. Sequenced: blood. These TCRs come from a man in his thirties or forties with Graves' ophthalmopathy.

In this sample, this clonotype turned up a few times. One base away lies a much larger clone, so this may be a sequencing read error. The V call is TRBV11-1, the J call TRBJ2-7; 8 positions match TRBD1. The CDR3 length is 14 residues. CDR1 is SGHAT, CDR2 FQDESV, per germline (reference sequence). CDR3 amino acids: CTSSFGQGPYEQYF. The DNA for the CDR3 is TGTACCAGCAGCTTTGGACAGGGTCCCTACGAGCAGTACTTC.

The chain uses TRBV19 and TRBJ2-6; D is ambiguous. V shed 7 bases and J shed 0 bases, with 7 bases lying between them. The CDR3 sequence is 14 residues long. The germline CDR1 and CDR2 sequences are LNHDA and SQIVND (reference sequence). The CDR3 coding sequence is TGTGCCAGTAAGGATTTCTCTGGGGCCAACGTCCTGACTTTC. It specifies CASKDFSGANVLTF.

The chain recombines TRBV3-1 with TRBJ2-1; 11 bases line up with TRBD2. CDR1 is LGHDT, CDR2 YNNKEL, per germline (reference sequence). V gave up 3 bases and J gave up 4 bases; unmatched junction bases: 8. The CDR3 is 17 amino acids. This CDR3 is CASSHGWLAGGYNEQFF. CDR3 bases: TGTGCCAGCAGCCATGGCTGGCTAGCGGGGGGATACAATGAGCAGTTCTTC.